Shown below are 8 T cell receptor beta chains from a single sample sequenced in a study of OX40 agonist ivuxolimab in advanced cancers. Sequenced by immunoSEQ multiplex PCR; TCRdb stores in-frame clones only, minus some. The table records about 88,000 clones, more than 70% of them present only once. The specimen was CD4+ or CD8+ T cells sorted from blood, collected in a trial of the OX40 agonist ivuxolimab. These receptors were obtained from an adult with an advanced solid tumor such as melanoma, head and neck, liver or kidney cancer.

This chain uses TRBV5-8 with TRBJ2-1; D gene uncertain. This CDR3 is 12 amino acids long. Germline CDR1 and CDR2: SGHTS and YDEGEE. Between the trimmed V and J ends, which lost 4 bases and 5 bases, there was a span of 7 bases. CDR3 region: CASSAFNNEQFF. For the CDR3, the DNA is TGTGCCAGCAGCGCCTTTAACAATGAGCAGTTCTTC. The full variable domain, completed using reference TRBV5-8 and TRBJ2-1, is EAGVTQSPTHLIKTRGQQATLRCSPISGHTSVYWYQQALGLGLQFLLWYDEGEERNRGNFPPRFSGRQFPNYSSELNVNALELEDSALYLCASSAFNNEQFFGPGTRLTVL.

The chain joins TRBV5-1 to TRBJ2-1; D is perhaps TRBD2 (5 bases). The V gene's germline CDR1 is SGHRS and CDR2 YFSETQ. CDR3 size: 16 residues. V was pared by 0 bases and J by 8 bases, with 18 bases between. The CDR3 region has the DNA TGCGCCAGCAGCTTGGAGGGCGGCAGCCGGGGAGATGAGCAGTTCTTC. Translated, it gives CASSLEGGSRGDEQFF.

The chain joins TRBV11-2 to TRBJ1-1; D unresolved. Germline values: CDR1 SGHAT, CDR2 FQNNGV. This CDR3 has 13 amino acids. V was cut by 7 bases and J by 7 bases, with 16 bases left in between. The CDR3 region has the DNA TGTGCCAGCACCGAAAGGGCCGACGTTGAAGCTTTCTTT. Translated, it gives CASTERADVEAFF.

The chain carries TRBV7-3 and TRBJ2-7; no clear D gene. V was pared by 5 bases and J by 0 bases, with 17 bases between. Germline V gene data show CDR1 as SGHTA and CDR2 as FQGTGA. The CDR3 has 16 residues. CDR3 coding DNA: TGTGCCAGCAGCGGCGGAACGAGCTCCGGCTCCTACGAGCAGTACTTC. It codes for CASSGGTSSGSYEQYF.

The chain couples TRBV2 to TRBJ2-6; D may be TRBD1 (5 bases). The CDR3 loop spans 16 amino acids. V was shortened by 8 bases and J by 1 base, with 15 bases between the two germline ends. Per the germline V gene, CDR1 is SNHLY and CDR2 is FYNNEI. The CDR3 region is CASGQFGPSGANVLTF. CDR3 coding DNA: TGTGCCAGCGGACAATTCGGTCCTTCTGGGGCCAACGTCCTGACTTTC.

This sequence joins TRBV6-5 and TRBJ2-2; D perhaps matches TRBD1 (7 bases). CDR3 length: 16 amino acids. The germline gives CDR1 MNHEY, CDR2 SVGAGI. V was pared by 0 bases and J by 4 bases, with 12 bases between. The CDR3 coding sequence is TGTGCCAGCAGTTACTCGAGACAGGGAGGCACCGGGGAGCTGTTTTTT. Its translation: CASSYSRQGGTGELFF.

J is TRBJ1-2 and V is TRBV4-1; D is perhaps TRBD1 (6 bases). CDR1 is MGHRA and CDR2 is YSYEKL in the germline V gene. V lost 1 base and J lost 2, with 11 bases in between. The CDR3 runs 15 residues. The CDR3 region is CASSQGGGGNYGYTF. DNA for the CDR3: TGCGCCAGCAGCCAAGGGGGGGGCGGGAACTATGGCTACACCTTC.

The chain links TRBV19 to TRBJ2-4, with 10 bases aligning to TRBD1. J gave up 3 bases and V 3 bases, and 2 bases lay outside the gene matches. The germline V gene has CDR1 LNHDA and CDR2 SQIVND (reference sequence). The CDR3 is made up of 15 amino acids. DNA for the CDR3: TGTGCCAGTAGTATGACAGGGGGCAGCAAAAACATTCAGTACTTC. Translating it yields CASSMTGGSKNIQYF.